The rows below give T cell receptor beta chains drawn from one sample of a study of T cells after yellow fever vaccination. TCRdb reprocessed the 5' RACE reads with MiXCR, giving one entry per CDR3 protein. The top ten clones hold about 41% of a sample with 80,000 to 100,000 distinct CDR3 sequences, about 6% of them seen once. The sequencing used CD8+ T cells sorted from PBMCs, collected 10 days after the yellow fever booster vaccination. The receptors stem from a young man who received the YFV17D yellow fever vaccine. CDR3s include the opening cysteine and the closing phenylalanine or tryptophan. D genes are given only for firm matches. A clone size is listed for some rows: how often the clone was seen (once, few, many), or a class if it is expanded.

d_call	v_call	j_call	clone_size	cdr3_nt	cdr3_aa
TRBD1	TRBV6-2/TRBV6-3	TRBJ1-5	few	TGTGCCAGCAGCTGGGGACAGTGGGGTCAGCCCCAGCATTTT	CASSWGQWGQPQHF
-	TRBV5-5	TRBJ1-5	many	TGTGCCAGCAGCTTGGTTTCCAGGGATCAGCCCCAGCATTTT	CASSLVSRDQPQHF
-	TRBV4-3	TRBJ2-1	-	TGCGCCAGCAGCCAAGGTGGTCTGGCTAGCCCTGAGCAGTTCTTC	CASSQGGLASPEQFF
-	TRBV29-1	TRBJ2-7	few	TGCAGCGCTAACTCAGGTACCAACGAGCAGTACTTC	CSANSGTNEQYF
-	TRBV3-1	TRBJ1-1	-	TGTGCCAGCAGCCAAGAACGTACAGGGATTGGAGCCCCTGAAGCTTTCTTT	CASSQERTGIGAPEAFF
TRBD1	TRBV18	TRBJ2-3	many	TGTGCCAGCTCACCACCCGCCGGGACAGGGATCACAGATACGCAGTATTTT	CASSPPAGTGITDTQYF
TRBD2	TRBV29-1	TRBJ2-2	many	TGCAGCGTTCGGGGGGATTCCACCGGGGAGCTGTTTTTT	CSVRGDSTGELFF
-	TRBV29-1	TRBJ2-2	few	TGCAGCGTTTTTGTCGGGACCGGGGAGCTGTTTTTT	CSVFVGTGELFF
TRBD1	TRBV4-1	TRBJ2-5	-	TGCGCCAGCAGCCAAGGCACAGGGGGCTCTCAAGAGACCCAGTACTTC	CASSQGTGGSQETQYF
TRBD1	TRBV9	TRBJ1-2	few	TGTGCCAGCAGCCCGACAGGGGGTGGAGTTGGTGGCTACACCTTC	CASSPTGGGVGGYTF
-	TRBV12-3/TRBV12-4	TRBJ2-5	many	TGTGCCAGCAGTTCCACCGACAGGCTGTGGGAGACCCAGTACTTC	CASSSTDRLWETQYF
TRBD2	TRBV7-8	TRBJ2-1	many	TGTGCCAGCAGCCCTAGCGGGGGCACTACCTCCTACAATGAGCAGTTCTTC	CASSPSGGTTSYNEQFF
-	TRBV6-5	TRBJ2-2	-	TGTGCCAGCAGTTACTCGACGGGTCCCGGGGAGCTGTTTTTT	CASSYSTGPGELFF
-	TRBV5-5	TRBJ1-5	few	TGTGCCAGCGAGAGAAACCCCTCCCGGAATCAGCCCCAGCATTTT	CASERNPSRNQPQHF
TRBD2	TRBV12-3/TRBV12-4	TRBJ2-3	few	TGTGCCAGCAGTTTTTCTCTAGCGGGTTCCACAGATACGCAGTATTTT	CASSFSLAGSTDTQYF
-	TRBV7-8	TRBJ2-7	few	TGTGCCAGCAGCTCCTATCAGGGGATCTCCTACGAGCAGTACTTC	CASSSYQGISYEQYF
-	TRBV30	TRBJ2-7	few	TGTGCCTGGAGCCGAGGAACGGGCGTCATCGAGCAGTACTTC	CAWSRGTGVIEQYF
-	TRBV7-9	TRBJ2-2	-	TGTGCCAGCACCTGGACCGGGGCGAACACCGGGGAGCTGTTTTTT	CASTWTGANTGELFF
TRBD2	TRBV12-3/TRBV12-4	TRBJ2-2	many	TGTGCCAGCACATCGGGGGGGAACACCGGGGAGCTGTTTTTT	CASTSGGNTGELFF
-	TRBV12-3/TRBV12-4	TRBJ1-1	-	TGTGCCAGCAGTTTAAGTTCACAAATGAACACTGAAGCTTTCTTT	CASSLSSQMNTEAFF
-	TRBV20-1	TRBJ2-4	-	TGCAGTGCCAGGCGCAGGGTTGGGCCTACCGTAGCCAAAAACATTCAGTACTTC	CSARRRVGPTVAKNIQYF
TRBD2	TRBV10-1	TRBJ2-5	-	TGCGCCAGCAGCCCAACTAGCGGGGGTCCCGAATCACAAGAGACCCAGTACTTC	CASSPTSGGPESQETQYF
-	TRBV15	TRBJ2-7	-	TGTGCCACCAGCAGAGGACGGACCTACGAGCAGTACTTC	CATSRGRTYEQYF
TRBD1	TRBV4-3	TRBJ1-2	few	TGCGCCAGCAGCGGACAGGGGGCGAGGGGCTACACCTTC	CASSGQGARGYTF
-	TRBV7-3	TRBJ2-3	-	TGTGCCAGCAGCAAATGGGGGGGCTCAGATACGCAGTATTTT	CASSKWGGSDTQYF
-	TRBV7-2	TRBJ2-3	many	TGTGCCAGCAGCTTAGTGGGGCCATTCACAGATACGCAGTATTTT	CASSLVGPFTDTQYF
-	TRBV7-9	TRBJ1-4	many	TGTGCCAGCAGACAAACAGTGGCAACTAATGAAAAACTGTTTTTT	CASRQTVATNEKLFF
TRBD1	TRBV7-9	TRBJ1-1	few	TGTGCCAGCAGCTTCTTGACAGGGGGTATGAACACTGAAGCTTTCTTT	CASSFLTGGMNTEAFF
-	TRBV6-2/TRBV6-3	TRBJ2-1	many	TGTGCCAGCAGGGACTCTAAGGTAGGGAATGAGCAGTTCTTC	CASRDSKVGNEQFF
TRBD2	TRBV7-6	TRBJ2-1	many	TGTGCCAGCAGCTCCAAGCTAGCGGGGGGTTACTACAATGAGCAGTTCTTC	CASSSKLAGGYYNEQFF
-	TRBV28	TRBJ2-5	-	TGTGCCAGCGTCGCGAACACCGGCCAAGAGACCCAGTACTTC	CASVANTGQETQYF
-	TRBV6-6	TRBJ1-2	few	TGTGCCAGCAGTTACTCATACCCGCAGACTGGCTACACCTTC	CASSYSYPQTGYTF
-	TRBV20-1	TRBJ1-5	many	TGCAGTGCTAGTGCAGGGGATAGGTATCAGCCCCAGCATTTT	CSASAGDRYQPQHF
TRBD2	TRBV7-8	TRBJ2-6	many	TGTGCCAGCAGCTCCCGGGGGGGCGTGCTTGGGGCCAACGTCCTGACTTTC	CASSSRGGVLGANVLTF
-	TRBV11-1	TRBJ2-1	many	TGTGCCAGCAGCTTATGGCGGGCAGGGGAAAAGTTCTTC	CASSLWRAGEKFF
-	TRBV10-3	TRBJ2-5	few	TGTGCCATCAGGGGGGACCTGGCGTGGGAGACCCAGTACTTC	CAIRGDLAWETQYF
-	TRBV19	TRBJ1-5	few	TGTGCCAGTAGTCTCGGCCTTTCCCAGCATTTT	CASSLGLSQHF
TRBD2	TRBV7-9	TRBJ2-3	few	TGTGCCAGCAGGCAAGGACTAGCCCCAGAGTATTTT	CASRQGLAPEYF
-	TRBV11-2	TRBJ2-6	-	TGTGCCAGCAGCGCGTCCGTAACTGGGGCCAACGTCCTGACTTTC	CASSASVTGANVLTF
-	TRBV4-3	TRBJ1-2	-	TGCGCCAGCAGCCAAGATAGGGGGGGTAACTATGGCTACACCTTC	CASSQDRGGNYGYTF
-	TRBV7-6	TRBJ1-2	-	TGTGCCAGCAGCTTAGGTGGGGGGTCTGGCTACACCTTC	CASSLGGGSGYTF
-	TRBV7-9	TRBJ2-4	-	TGTGCCAGCAGCCTAGTCCTGGGTAAAAACATTCAGTACTTC	CASSLVLGKNIQYF
TRBD2	TRBV5-1	TRBJ2-1	-	TGCGCCAGCAGCTTGGATTATCTAGCGGGGGCCCCAGACAATGAGCAGTTCTTC	CASSLDYLAGAPDNEQFF
-	TRBV7-9	TRBJ2-2	few	TGTGCCAGCAGCTTACTGGTTGGATACACCGGGGAGCTGTTTTTT	CASSLLVGYTGELFF
TRBD1	TRBV9	TRBJ1-2	-	TGTGCCAGCAGCCCCGCGGGACAGACCTTCTATGGCTACACCTTC	CASSPAGQTFYGYTF
-	TRBV7-6	TRBJ2-1	few	TGTGCCAGCAGCCTCCGGGACGGGGATCACAATGAGCAGTTCTTC	CASSLRDGDHNEQFF
TRBD1	TRBV30	TRBJ1-1	-	TGTGCCTGTCCCCAGGGGGGGCACCTGAACACTGAAGCTTTCTTT	CACPQGGHLNTEAFF
-	TRBV27	TRBJ2-1	few	TGTGCCAGCAGTTTAGCAGTCTACAATGAGCAGTTCTTC	CASSLAVYNEQFF